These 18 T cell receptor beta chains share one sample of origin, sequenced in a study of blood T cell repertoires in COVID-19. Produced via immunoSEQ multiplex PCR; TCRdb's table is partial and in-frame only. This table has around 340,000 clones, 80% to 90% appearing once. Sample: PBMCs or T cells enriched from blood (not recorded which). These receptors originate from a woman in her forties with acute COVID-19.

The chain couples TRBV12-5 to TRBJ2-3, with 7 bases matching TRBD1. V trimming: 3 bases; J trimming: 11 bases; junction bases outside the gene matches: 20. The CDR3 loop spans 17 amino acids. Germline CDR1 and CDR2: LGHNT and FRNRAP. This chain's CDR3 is CASGFFGPGQLAAMQYF. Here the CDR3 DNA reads TGTGCTAGTGGTTTTTTTGGACCGGGACAGCTGGCGGCAATGCAGTATTTT. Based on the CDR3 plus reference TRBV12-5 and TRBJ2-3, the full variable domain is DARVTQTPRHKVTEMGQEVTMRCQPILGHNTVFWYRQTMMQGLELLAYFRNRAPLDDSGMPKDRFSAEMPDATLATLKIQPSEPRDSAVYFCASGFFGPGQLAAMQYFGPGTRLTVL.

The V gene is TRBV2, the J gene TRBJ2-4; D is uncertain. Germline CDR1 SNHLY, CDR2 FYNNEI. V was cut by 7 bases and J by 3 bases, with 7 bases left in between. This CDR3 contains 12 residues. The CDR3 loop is CASNFDKNIQYF. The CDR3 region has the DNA TGTGCCAGCAACTTTGACAAAAACATTCAGTACTTC. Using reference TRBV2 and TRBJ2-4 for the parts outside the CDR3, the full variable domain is EPEVTQTPSHQVTQMGQEVILRCVPISNHLYFYWYRQILGQKVEFLVSFYNNEISEKSEIFDDQFSVERPDGSNFTLKIRSTKLEDSAMYFCASNFDKNIQYFGAGTRLSVL.

The chain's CDR3 is CASSLAPGGWETQYF. Written as DNA, the CDR3 is TGCGCCAGCAGCTTGGCCCCGGGAGGGTGGGAGACCCAGTACTTC. The chain joins TRBV5-1 to TRBJ2-5, with TRBD2 matching 8 bases. In germline, CDR1 is SGHRS, CDR2 YFSETQ. The CDR3 length is 15 residues. Germline trimming cut 0 bases from V and 5 bases from J; bases unmatched to any gene: 6.

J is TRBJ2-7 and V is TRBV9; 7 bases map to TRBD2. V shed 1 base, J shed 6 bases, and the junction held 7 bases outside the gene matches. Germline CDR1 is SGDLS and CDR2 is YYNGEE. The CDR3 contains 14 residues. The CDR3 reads CASSVIGTTSEQYF. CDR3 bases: TGTGCCAGCAGCGTAATCGGGACTACGAGCGAGCAGTACTTC.

DNA for the CDR3: TGTGCCAGCAGTTACGGGTTAGGGGGGGACACTGAAGCTTTCTTT. Residues: CASSYGLGGDTEAFF. The chain employs TRBV6-5 and TRBJ1-1; tentative D call: TRBD1 (6 bases). The CDR3 spans 15 residues. Germline V gene sequence: CDR1 MNHEY, CDR2 SVGAGI. V dropped 2 bases and J dropped 3 bases, with 13 bases sitting between them.

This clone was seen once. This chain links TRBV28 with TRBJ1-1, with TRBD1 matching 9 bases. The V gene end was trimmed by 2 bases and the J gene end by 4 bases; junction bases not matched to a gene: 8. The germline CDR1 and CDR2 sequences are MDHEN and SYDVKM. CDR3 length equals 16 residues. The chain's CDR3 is CASSLGTGGGGTEAFF. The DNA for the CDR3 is TGTGCCAGCAGTTTAGGTACAGGGGGCGGAGGCACTGAAGCTTTCTTT.

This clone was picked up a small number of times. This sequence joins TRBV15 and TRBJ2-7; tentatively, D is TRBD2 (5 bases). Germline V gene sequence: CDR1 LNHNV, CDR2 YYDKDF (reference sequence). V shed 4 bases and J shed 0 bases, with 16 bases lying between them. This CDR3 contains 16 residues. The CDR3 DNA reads TGTGCCACCAGCAAAGAGGGTACAGCAAGCTCCTACGAGCAGTACTTC. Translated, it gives CATSKEGTASSYEQYF.

The CDR3 DNA is TGTGCCAGCAGTCAGTATACCGGAGGCACCATATATTTT. This encodes CASSQYTGGTIYF. The V call is TRBV27, the J call TRBJ1-3, with no clear D. Trimming cost V 5 bases and J 9 bases, with 14 bases left between them. Germline V gene sequence: CDR1 MNHEY, CDR2 SMNVEV (reference sequence). This CDR3 spans 13 amino acids.

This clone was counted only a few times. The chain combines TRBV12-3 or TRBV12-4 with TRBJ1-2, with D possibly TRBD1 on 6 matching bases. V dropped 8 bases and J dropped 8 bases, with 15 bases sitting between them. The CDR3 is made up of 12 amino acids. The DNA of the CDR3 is TGTGCCAGCGGCCTAGGGGGGGCGGGCTACACCTTC. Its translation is CASGLGGAGYTF.

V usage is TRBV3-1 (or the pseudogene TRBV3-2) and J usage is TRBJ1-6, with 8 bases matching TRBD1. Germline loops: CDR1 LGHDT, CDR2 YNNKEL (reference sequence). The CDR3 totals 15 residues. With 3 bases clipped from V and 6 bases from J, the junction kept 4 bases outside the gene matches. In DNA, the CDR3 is TGTGCCAGCAGCCATGTAGACAGGGGTAATTCACCCCTCCACTTT. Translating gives CASSHVDRGNSPLHF.

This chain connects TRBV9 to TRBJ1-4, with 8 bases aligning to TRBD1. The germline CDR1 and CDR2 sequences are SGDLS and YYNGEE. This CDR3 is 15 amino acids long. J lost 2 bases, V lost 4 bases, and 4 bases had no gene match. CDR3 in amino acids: CASSSRGRTNEKLFF. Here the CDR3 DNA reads TGTGCCAGCAGCTCCAGGGGGCGGACTAATGAAAAACTGTTTTTT.

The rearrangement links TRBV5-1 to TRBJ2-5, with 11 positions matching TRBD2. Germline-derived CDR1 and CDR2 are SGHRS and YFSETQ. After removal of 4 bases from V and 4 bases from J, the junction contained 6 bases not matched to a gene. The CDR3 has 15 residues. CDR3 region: CASSPGTSGGETQYF. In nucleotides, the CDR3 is TGCGCCAGCAGCCCAGGGACTAGCGGAGGAGAGACCCAGTACTTC. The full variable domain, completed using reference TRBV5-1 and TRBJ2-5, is KAGVTQTPRYLIKTRGQQVTLSCSPISGHRSVSWYQQTPGQGLQFLFEYFSETQRNKGNFPGRFSGRQFSNSRSEMNVSTLELGDSALYLCASSPGTSGGETQYFGPGTRLLVL.

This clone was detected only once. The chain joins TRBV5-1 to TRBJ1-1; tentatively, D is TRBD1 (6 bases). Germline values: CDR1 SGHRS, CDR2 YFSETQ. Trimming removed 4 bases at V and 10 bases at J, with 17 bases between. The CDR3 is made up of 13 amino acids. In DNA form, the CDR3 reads TGCGCCAGCAGCCCGGAGGGGGGGCGGAGAGCTTTCTTT. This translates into CASSPEGGRRAFF.

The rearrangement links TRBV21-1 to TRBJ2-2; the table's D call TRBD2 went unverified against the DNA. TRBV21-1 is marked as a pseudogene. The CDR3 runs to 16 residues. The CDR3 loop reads CASSKDLKEGIGELFF. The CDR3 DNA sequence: TGTGCCAGCAGCAAAGATCTGAAGGAGGGGATCGGGGAGCTGTTTTTT.

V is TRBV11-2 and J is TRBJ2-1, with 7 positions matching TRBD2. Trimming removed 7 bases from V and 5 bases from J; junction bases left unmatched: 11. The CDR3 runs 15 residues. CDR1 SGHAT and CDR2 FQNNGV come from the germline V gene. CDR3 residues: CASNGGSSPNNEQFF. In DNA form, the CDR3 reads TGTGCCAGCAACGGGGGGAGTTCCCCAAACAATGAGCAGTTCTTC.

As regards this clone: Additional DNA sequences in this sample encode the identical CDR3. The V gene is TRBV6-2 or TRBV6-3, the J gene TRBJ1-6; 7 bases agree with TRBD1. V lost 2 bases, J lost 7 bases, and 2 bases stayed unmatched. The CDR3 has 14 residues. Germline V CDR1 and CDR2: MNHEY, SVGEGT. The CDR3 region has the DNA TGTGCCAGCAGTTACGGGACAGAGAATTCACCCCTCCACTTT. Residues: CASSYGTENSPLHF.

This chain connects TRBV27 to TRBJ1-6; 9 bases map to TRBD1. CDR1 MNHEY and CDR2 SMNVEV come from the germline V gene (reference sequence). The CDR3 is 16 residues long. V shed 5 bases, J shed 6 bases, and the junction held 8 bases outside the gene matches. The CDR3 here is CASSKKQGAFNSPLHF. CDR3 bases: TGTGCCAGCAGTAAAAAACAGGGGGCCTTTAATTCACCCCTCCACTTT.

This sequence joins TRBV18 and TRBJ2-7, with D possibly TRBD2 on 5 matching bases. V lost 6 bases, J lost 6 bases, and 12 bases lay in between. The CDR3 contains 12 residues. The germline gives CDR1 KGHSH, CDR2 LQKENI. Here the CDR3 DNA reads TGTGCCAGCTCGCCGGGGTACAGCGAGCAGTACTTC. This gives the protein CASSPGYSEQYF.